The 15 T cell receptor beta chains presented below share a single source sample, sequenced in a study of blood T cell repertoires in COVID-19. The protocol was immunoSEQ multiplex PCR, while the TCRdb copy is restricted to in-frame clones and leaves out a portion. The sample consists of 150,000 or so clones, roughly 88% of them appearing once. Source material: PBMCs or T cells enriched from blood (not recorded which). The receptors derive from a woman aged 55-70 years who had recovered from COVID-19.

The chain has TRBV12-5 and TRBJ1-2; D gene unclear. Germline CDR1 is LGHNT and CDR2 is FRNRAP. The V gene lost 5 bases and the J gene lost 1 base, with 14 bases spanning the gap. This CDR3 spans 15 amino acids. CDR3 DNA: TGTGCTAGTGGTCACGCGGACTTTTTTAACTATGGCTACACCTTC. It is translated as CASGHADFFNYGYTF. The variable domain in full, with the rest retrieved from reference TRBV12-5 and TRBJ1-2, is DARVTQTPRHKVTEMGQEVTMRCQPILGHNTVFWYRQTMMQGLELLAYFRNRAPLDDSGMPKDRFSAEMPDATLATLKIQPSEPRDSAVYFCASGHADFFNYGYTFGSGTRLTVV.

The chain joins TRBV19 to TRBJ2-1; TRBD1 matches at 7 bases. J lost 0 bases, V lost 7 bases, and 3 bases had no gene match. CDR3 length equals 14 residues. Germline CDR1 is LNHDA and CDR2 is SQIVND (reference sequence). CDR3: CASKDRYSYNEQFF. The DNA of the CDR3 is TGTGCCAGTAAGGACAGGTACTCCTACAATGAGCAGTTCTTC.

The J gene is TRBJ2-1, the V gene TRBV9; 9 bases match TRBD1. CDR1 and CDR2 (germline): SGDLS, YYNGEE. This CDR3 has 15 amino acids. Trimming at V came to 3 bases and at J to 6 bases, leaving 7 bases not matched to a gene. Here the CDR3 reads CASSAGQGSPNEQFF. CDR3 bases: TGTGCCAGCAGCGCAGGACAGGGGTCCCCCAATGAGCAGTTCTTC.

A note on this clone: One end of the junction varies from germline; a read error may be responsible. The genes are TRBV15 and TRBJ1-5, with D uncertain. Germline CDR1 LNHNV, CDR2 YYDKDF (reference sequence). The CDR3 is 14 amino acids. As DNA, the CDR3 is TGTGCCACCAGTAGAGGAGGTCGGGATCAGCCCCAGCATTTT. Protein product: CATSRGGRDQPQHF.

This clone was observed a handful of times. DNA of the CDR3: TGTGCCAGCAGTTTTGTTCGGAGGGGGCCAGCCGAAGCTTTCTTT. It translates to CASSFVRRGPAEAFF. This chain joins TRBV27 and TRBJ1-1; 7 bases map to TRBD1. This CDR3 is 15 amino acids long. Trimming cost V 3 bases and J 8 bases; bases outside gene matches: 12. Looked up from germline, CDR1 is MNHEY and CDR2 is SMNVEV (reference sequence).

This chain connects TRBV6-5 to TRBJ1-5; tentative D call: TRBD1 (5 bases). The CDR3 covers 14 residues. CDR1 MNHEY and CDR2 SVGAGI come from the germline V gene. V was cut by 0 bases and J by 6 bases, with 9 bases left in between. DNA for the CDR3: TGTGCCAGCAGTTACTCGACGGGGGGTCAGCCCCAGCATTTT. This translates into CASSYSTGGQPQHF.

V is TRBV11-2 and J is TRBJ1-6; possibly TRBD1 for D (6 bases). The CDR3 totals 14 residues. Per the germline V gene, CDR1 is SGHAT and CDR2 is FQNNGV. V dropped 5 bases and J dropped 6 bases, with 11 bases sitting between them. The CDR3 reads CASSPGTLNSPLHF. The CDR3 DNA is TGTGCCAGCAGCCCCGGGACACTTAATTCACCCCTCCACTTT.

The V gene is TRBV5-6, the J gene TRBJ1-1; D not certain. Per the germline V gene, CDR1 is SGHDT and CDR2 is YYEEEE. The germline V and J ends were trimmed by 6 bases and 2 bases, with 17 bases remaining between them. The CDR3 runs to 15 residues. The CDR3 reads CASNQSPKINTEAFF. CDR3 in DNA: TGTGCCAGCAACCAATCACCTAAAATAAACACTGAAGCTTTCTTT.

The V and J genes are TRBV28 and TRBJ2-3, with 8 bases matching TRBD1. The CDR3 extends over 15 amino acids. CDR1 and CDR2 (germline): MDHEN, SYDVKM. Unmatched junction bases numbered 6, after V lost 6 bases and J lost 1 base. CDR3 loop: CASRPTGGRTDTQYF. In nucleotides, the CDR3 is TGTGCCAGCAGGCCTACAGGGGGGCGCACAGATACGCAGTATTTT.

This chain links TRBV18 with TRBJ2-7; the D gene is possibly TRBD2 (6 bases). In germline, CDR1 is KGHSH, CDR2 LQKENI. This CDR3 is 12 amino acids long. V shed 3 bases and J shed 3 bases, with 6 bases lying between them. The CDR3 sequence: CASSPGLYEQYF. In DNA, the CDR3 is TGTGCCAGCTCACCGGGACTCTACGAGCAGTACTTC.

This chain joins TRBV7-3 and TRBJ2-5; 9 positions agree with TRBD2. The CDR3 covers 19 residues. Trimming took 0 bases from V and 5 from J; bases not matched to a gene: 16. The germline V gene encodes CDR1 SGHTA and CDR2 FQGTGA. In nucleotides, the CDR3 is TGTGCCAGCAGCTTAACTGGTCCCCGGGGCGGGGGGGATACGGAGACCCAGTACTTC. It codes for CASSLTGPRGGGDTETQYF.

J is TRBJ1-1 and V is TRBV6-5; 10 bases match TRBD1. The V segment lost 5 bases and the J segment 5 bases; nucleotides outside the gene matches: 5. This CDR3 has 14 residues. The germline CDR1 and CDR2 sequences are MNHEY and SVGAGI. The CDR3 sequence is CASSTPGQGTEAFF. Written as DNA, the CDR3 is TGTGCCAGCAGTACTCCGGGACAGGGGACTGAAGCTTTCTTT.

The chain recombines TRBV5-5 with TRBJ2-1; TRBD1 matches at 12 bases. The CDR3 is 16 residues long. The germline gives CDR1 SGHKS, CDR2 YYEKEE (reference sequence). The J segment lost 6 bases and the V segment lost 4 bases, leaving 8 bases of the junction unmatched. The CDR3 DNA reads as TGTGCCAGCAGCCGTATATGGGACAGGGGGCGCAATGAGCAGTTCTTC. Its translation is CASSRIWDRGRNEQFF.

The chain links TRBV2 to TRBJ1-6, with 10 nucleotides matching TRBD1. The CDR3 is 15 amino acids. The V segment lost 4 bases and the J segment 10 bases; nucleotides outside the gene matches: 7. CDR1 SNHLY and CDR2 FYNNEI come from the germline V gene. CDR3 protein: CASSGAGQGRSPLHF. The CDR3 DNA reads TGTGCCAGCAGTGGCGCGGGACAGGGGCGGTCACCCCTCCACTTT.

V is TRBV7-9 and J is TRBJ2-7, with TRBD2 matching over 9 bases. The CDR3 is 16 amino acids. Trimming cost V 5 bases and J 6 bases; bases outside gene matches: 14. Germline V CDR1 and CDR2: SEHNR, FQNEAQ (reference sequence). CDR3 amino acids: CASSRLTSGPLVEQYF. The CDR3 nucleotides are TGTGCCAGCAGCAGATTAACTAGCGGGCCCCTCGTCGAGCAGTACTTC.